The next 22 T cell receptor beta chains were all read from a single sample in a study of Graves' ophthalmopathy and Graves' hyperthyroidism. Amplified material comprised TCR beta CDR3 regions derived from RNA transcripts. HTBI-primed RT-PCR formed the first round, and a multiplex PCR formed the second. MiXCR was run by TCRdb on the multiplex PCR reads, yielding one entry per CDR3 protein. The table lists some 400,000 distinct CDR3 sequences, around 19% of them singletons. Input material: peripheral blood. The receptors were sampled from a woman aged 18-29 years with Graves' ophthalmopathy.

This clonotype appeared many times. The chain recombines TRBV19 with TRBJ1-5; TRBD1 matches 8 bases. This CDR3 is 16 amino acids long. CDR1 and CDR2 from the germline V gene are LNHDA and SQIVND (reference sequence). J was trimmed by 6 bases and V by 7 bases; bases with no gene match: 14. The CDR3 nucleotides read TGTGCCAGTACCGTATGGGCGCAGGGGGCGGGTCAGCCCCAGCATTTT. It encodes CASTVWAQGAGQPQHF.

In its sample, this clonotype was seen many times. The J gene is TRBJ2-5, the V gene TRBV24-1; D possibly corresponds to TRBD1 (6 bases). From germline, CDR1 is KGHDR and CDR2 SFDVKD. This CDR3 contains 14 residues. V lost 4 bases and J lost 5, with 13 bases in between. The CDR3 region has the DNA TGTGCCACCAGTGACCTCGGCACAGGGGAGACCCAGTACTTC. Its protein is CATSDLGTGETQYF.

This chain links TRBV30 with TRBJ1-2; D not certain. Germline V lookup: CDR1 GTSNPN, CDR2 SVGIG (reference sequence). CDR3 length: 13 residues. The ends were cut back, 0 bases at V and 4 bases at J, with 9 bases in the middle. CDR3 nucleotide sequence: TGTGCCTGGAGTGTACGTTCGGGCTATGGCTACACCTTC. Translating it yields CAWSVRSGYGYTF.

This clonotype was counted many times. The J gene is TRBJ2-7, the V gene TRBV30, with D possibly matching TRBD1 (6 bases). Trimming left V 0 bases short and J 5 bases short, with 14 bases between. This CDR3 contains 14 residues. Germline V gene data show CDR1 as GTSNPN and CDR2 as SVGIG (reference sequence). The CDR3 DNA is TGTGCCTGGAGTGTAGGGGGTTGGACAGACGAGCAGTACTTC. Amino acids: CAWSVGGWTDEQYF.

This sequence joins TRBV6-1 and TRBJ2-5, with no clear D. Germline CDR1 reads MNHNS; CDR2 reads SASEGT. The ends were cut back, 10 bases at V and 5 bases at J, with 17 bases in the middle. This CDR3 has 13 residues. CDR3: CAIRQGLLETQYF. CDR3 nucleotide sequence: TGTGCCATCAGACAAGGGCTGTTGGAGACCCAGTACTTC.

The V call is TRBV11-2, the J call TRBJ1-3, with a tentative D call TRBD1 (5 bases). Germline CDR1 SGHAT, CDR2 FQNNGV. With 6 bases removed from V and 0 bases from J, the gap between germline ends came to 18 bases. The CDR3 length is 17 residues. This chain's CDR3 is CASRSIRDGSSGNTIYF. Written as DNA, the CDR3 is TGTGCCAGCAGATCAATCCGGGACGGGAGCTCTGGAAACACCATATATTTT.

At least ten counts were recorded for this clonotype. Here the CDR3 reads CSASGIPSGNTIYF. CDR3 coding DNA: TGCAGTGCTAGTGGCATTCCCTCTGGAAACACCATATATTTT. This chain joins TRBV20-1 and TRBJ1-3; the D is unclear. Germline CDR1 and CDR2: DFQATT and SNEGSKA (reference sequence). The CDR3 totals 14 residues. The V and J ends lost 3 bases and 0 bases respectively, with 9 bases between them.

This clonotype was counted many times. The rearrangement joins TRBV7-8 to TRBJ1-1, with a tentative D call TRBD1 (5 bases). CDR1 is SGHVS, CDR2 FQNEAQ, per germline. This CDR3 contains 13 residues. The ends were cut back, 6 bases at V and 5 bases at J, with 13 bases in the middle. CDR3 coding DNA: TGTGCCAGCAGTAGAAATTGGGGGACTGAAGCTTTCTTT. Translating it yields CASSRNWGTEAFF.

This sequence joins TRBV5-5 and TRBJ2-7; D might be TRBD2 (5 bases). The CDR3 covers 16 residues. Trimming removed 1 base from V and 0 bases from J, with 14 bases in between. Per germline, CDR1 SGHKS and CDR2 YYEKEE (reference sequence). CDR3 loop: CASSLQVRESSYEQYF. The CDR3 nucleotides read TGTGCCAGCAGCTTGCAGGTCCGGGAAAGCTCCTACGAGCAGTACTTC.

This clonotype has at least ten counts. V usage is TRBV11-2 and J usage is TRBJ1-6, with 8 bases identical to TRBD1. CDR1 SGHAT and CDR2 FQNNGV come from the germline V gene. With 2 bases clipped from V and 6 bases from J, the junction kept 15 bases outside the gene matches. The CDR3 has 19 amino acids. The DNA for the CDR3 is TGTGCCAGCAGCTTACGGGGGCCGGGACAGGATATTTTTAATTCACCCCTCCACTTT. Translation: CASSLRGPGQDIFNSPLHF. The variable domain in full, with the rest retrieved from reference TRBV11-2 and TRBJ1-6, is EAGVAQSPRYKIIEKRQSVAFWCNPISGHATLYWYQQILGQGPKLLIQFQNNGVVDDSQLPKDRFSAERLKGVDSTLKIQPAKLEDSAVYLCASSLRGPGQDIFNSPLHFGNGTRLTVT.

CDR3: CASSYYAGNTEAFF. CDR3 in DNA: TGTGCCAGCAGTTACTACGCCGGTAACACTGAAGCTTTCTTT. V and J are TRBV6-2 or TRBV6-3 and TRBJ1-1; D gene ambiguous. Germline V gene sequence: CDR1 MNHEY, CDR2 SVGEGT. V lost 1 base to trimming and J lost 2 bases, with 8 bases between them. CDR3 length: 14 amino acids.

The CDR3 is CASSYSSALLAGGFTGELFF. The CDR3 nucleotides read TGTGCCAGCAGTTACTCATCGGCACTACTAGCGGGAGGGTTCACCGGGGAGCTGTTTTTT. This chain joins TRBV6-2 or TRBV6-3 and TRBJ2-2; 13 nucleotides agree with TRBD2. The trim removed 0 bases at V and 4 bases at J, leaving 11 bases unmatched. Germline assignment: CDR1 MNHEY and CDR2 SVGEGT. This CDR3 comprises 20 residues.

This clonotype has a count of ten or more. V is TRBV7-8 and J is TRBJ2-7, with 8 bases fitting TRBD1. With 4 bases clipped from V and 5 bases from J, the junction kept 16 bases outside the gene matches. This CDR3 has 17 amino acids. CDR1 is SGHVS, CDR2 FQNEAQ, per germline. The CDR3, as DNA: TGTGCCAGCAGCTCCACCTGGGCTGGGACAGGCCCTAACGAGCAGTACTTC. This codes for CASSSTWAGTGPNEQYF.

This clonotype was counted at least ten times. The gene calls are TRBV27 and TRBJ2-1; TRBD2 matches 11 bases. Germline CDR1 is MNHEY and CDR2 is SMNVEV (reference sequence). This CDR3 contains 16 residues. The V segment lost 3 bases and the J segment 4 bases; nucleotides outside the gene matches: 5. The CDR3 region is CASSFETSGAYNEQFF. CDR3 in DNA: TGTGCCAGCAGTTTCGAGACTAGCGGGGCTTACAATGAGCAGTTCTTC.

This clonotype was recorded many times. This rearrangement joins TRBV6-5 to TRBJ1-1; D perhaps matches TRBD1 (6 bases). The ends were cut back, 7 bases at V and 0 bases at J, with 15 bases in the middle. This CDR3 is 15 amino acids long. CDR1 is MNHEY, CDR2 SVGAGI, per germline. As DNA, the CDR3 is TGTGCCAGCACCCTGAACAGGGTCATGAACACTGAAGCTTTCTTT. This encodes CASTLNRVMNTEAFF.

This clonotype has a count of ten or more. The chain joins TRBV5-1 to TRBJ2-5; 7 nucleotides align to TRBD2. The V and J ends lost 0 bases and 4 bases, in that order; junction bases with no gene match: 9. Germline V CDR1 and CDR2: SGHRS, YFSETQ. The CDR3 is 16 amino acids. CDR3 protein: CASSLARLAGSETQYF. In DNA form, the CDR3 reads TGCGCCAGCAGCTTGGCCCGACTAGCTGGCTCAGAGACCCAGTACTTC.

This clonotype was recorded many times. The chain uses TRBV6-2 or TRBV6-3 and TRBJ2-2; 9 bases fit TRBD2. CDR3 length: 18 residues. Looked up from germline, CDR1 is MNHEY and CDR2 is SVGEGT. J lost 4 bases, V lost 4 bases, and 13 bases had no gene match. For the CDR3, the DNA is TGTGCCAGCAGTTCGCTAGCGGGGAGTCCGAAGATCACCGGGGAGCTGTTTTTT. Translating gives CASSSLAGSPKITGELFF.

This clonotype was found many times. The chain carries TRBV11-2 and TRBJ2-4; either TRBD1 or TRBD2 may fit D (6 bases each). V was shortened by 7 bases and J by 7 bases, with 14 bases between the two germline ends. Looked up from germline, CDR1 is SGHAT and CDR2 is FQNNGV. This CDR3 spans 13 amino acids. CDR3 protein: CASTPIGGNIQYF. The CDR3 DNA reads as TGTGCCAGCACCCCCATAGGGGGGAACATTCAGTACTTC.

This clonotype has a count of ten or more. The chain recombines TRBV5-1 with TRBJ1-1; 8 bases map to TRBD1. The length of the CDR3 is 16 residues. The germline gives CDR1 SGHRS, CDR2 YFSETQ. V was pared by 2 bases and J by 6 bases, with 12 bases of the junction left unmatched. The CDR3 sequence is CASSLGGTGGYPEAFF. The CDR3 nucleotides read TGCGCCAGCAGCTTAGGGGGGACAGGCGGGTACCCTGAAGCTTTCTTT.

The chain employs TRBV5-1 and TRBJ2-5; 8 nucleotides align to TRBD2. Trimming cost V 4 bases and J 5 bases; bases outside gene matches: 10. The CDR3 has 15 amino acids. Germline CDR1 SGHRS, CDR2 YFSETQ. The CDR3: CASSRGEQRGETQYF. CDR3 coding DNA: TGCGCCAGCAGCCGTGGCGAGCAGCGGGGGGAGACCCAGTACTTC.

This clonotype has a count of ten or more. This chain connects TRBV2 to TRBJ1-5; D unclear. Looked up from germline, CDR1 is SNHLY and CDR2 is FYNNEI. This CDR3 has 11 amino acids. V was trimmed by 1 base and J by 15 bases, leaving 10 bases between them. The CDR3 DNA is TGTGCCAGCAGTGAAGGCCGGGGAAGGCATTTT. This sequence encodes CASSEGRGRHF.

This clonotype was observed at least ten times. One junction end does not reproduce the germline sequence, and a read error may be involved. This chain links TRBV4-3 with TRBJ2-7, with D perhaps TRBD2 (6 bases). CDR1 and CDR2 from the germline V gene are LGHNA and YSLEER. The CDR3 consists of 15 residues. The CDR3 DNA follows: TGCGTCAGCAGCCAAGATAGGAGGGCAGGCTACGAGCAGTACTTC. Amino acids: CVSSQDRRAGYEQYF.